The source of this T cell receptor beta chain is a study of OX40 agonist ivuxolimab in advanced cancers. This clone was recorded only once. Sequenced by immunoSEQ multiplex PCR; TCRdb stores in-frame clones only, minus some. Of 75,000 to 80,000 clones in the sample, approximately 95% are singletons; the top ten hold roughly 21%. Germline-derived CDR1 and CDR2 are SEHNR and FQNEAQ (reference sequence). Between the trimmed V and J ends, which lost 4 bases and 7 bases, there was a span of 11 bases. This CDR3 spans 13 amino acids. Specimen: CD4+ or CD8+ T cells sorted from blood, collected in a trial of the OX40 agonist ivuxolimab. The TCR was taken from an adult with an advanced solid tumor such as melanoma, head and neck, liver or kidney cancer. V gene TRBV7-9 combines with J gene TRBJ1-5, with D perhaps TRBD1 (6 bases). CDR3 sequence reads: CASSSDGGQPQHF. CDR3 DNA: TGTGCCAGCAGCTCCGACGGGGGCCAGCCCCAGCATTTT.